This TCR beta chain was identified during a study of identical twins. TCRdb ran MiXCR on the 5' RACE reads and lists one entry per CDR3 protein. The sample includes 200,000 or so distinct CDR3 sequences, around 6.8% of them seen just once. Losses at the gene ends were 5 bases for V and 5 bases for J; bases not matched to a gene: 7. The CDR3 is made up of 15 amino acids. Germline V gene sequence: CDR1 DFQATT, CDR2 SNEGSKA (reference sequence). This clonotype occurred a few times. These data were also filed under a second study, of yellow fever vaccine responses in identical twins.

The receptor's source is a woman younger than 30 in good health. Sequencing used memory (CD45RO+) T cells sorted from blood. The chain combines TRBV20-1 with TRBJ2-5; 14 bases align to TRBD2. In DNA, the CDR3 is TGCAGTGCTTACGGGACTAGCGGGAGATTGGAGACCCAGTACTTC. It codes for CSAYGTSGRLETQYF.